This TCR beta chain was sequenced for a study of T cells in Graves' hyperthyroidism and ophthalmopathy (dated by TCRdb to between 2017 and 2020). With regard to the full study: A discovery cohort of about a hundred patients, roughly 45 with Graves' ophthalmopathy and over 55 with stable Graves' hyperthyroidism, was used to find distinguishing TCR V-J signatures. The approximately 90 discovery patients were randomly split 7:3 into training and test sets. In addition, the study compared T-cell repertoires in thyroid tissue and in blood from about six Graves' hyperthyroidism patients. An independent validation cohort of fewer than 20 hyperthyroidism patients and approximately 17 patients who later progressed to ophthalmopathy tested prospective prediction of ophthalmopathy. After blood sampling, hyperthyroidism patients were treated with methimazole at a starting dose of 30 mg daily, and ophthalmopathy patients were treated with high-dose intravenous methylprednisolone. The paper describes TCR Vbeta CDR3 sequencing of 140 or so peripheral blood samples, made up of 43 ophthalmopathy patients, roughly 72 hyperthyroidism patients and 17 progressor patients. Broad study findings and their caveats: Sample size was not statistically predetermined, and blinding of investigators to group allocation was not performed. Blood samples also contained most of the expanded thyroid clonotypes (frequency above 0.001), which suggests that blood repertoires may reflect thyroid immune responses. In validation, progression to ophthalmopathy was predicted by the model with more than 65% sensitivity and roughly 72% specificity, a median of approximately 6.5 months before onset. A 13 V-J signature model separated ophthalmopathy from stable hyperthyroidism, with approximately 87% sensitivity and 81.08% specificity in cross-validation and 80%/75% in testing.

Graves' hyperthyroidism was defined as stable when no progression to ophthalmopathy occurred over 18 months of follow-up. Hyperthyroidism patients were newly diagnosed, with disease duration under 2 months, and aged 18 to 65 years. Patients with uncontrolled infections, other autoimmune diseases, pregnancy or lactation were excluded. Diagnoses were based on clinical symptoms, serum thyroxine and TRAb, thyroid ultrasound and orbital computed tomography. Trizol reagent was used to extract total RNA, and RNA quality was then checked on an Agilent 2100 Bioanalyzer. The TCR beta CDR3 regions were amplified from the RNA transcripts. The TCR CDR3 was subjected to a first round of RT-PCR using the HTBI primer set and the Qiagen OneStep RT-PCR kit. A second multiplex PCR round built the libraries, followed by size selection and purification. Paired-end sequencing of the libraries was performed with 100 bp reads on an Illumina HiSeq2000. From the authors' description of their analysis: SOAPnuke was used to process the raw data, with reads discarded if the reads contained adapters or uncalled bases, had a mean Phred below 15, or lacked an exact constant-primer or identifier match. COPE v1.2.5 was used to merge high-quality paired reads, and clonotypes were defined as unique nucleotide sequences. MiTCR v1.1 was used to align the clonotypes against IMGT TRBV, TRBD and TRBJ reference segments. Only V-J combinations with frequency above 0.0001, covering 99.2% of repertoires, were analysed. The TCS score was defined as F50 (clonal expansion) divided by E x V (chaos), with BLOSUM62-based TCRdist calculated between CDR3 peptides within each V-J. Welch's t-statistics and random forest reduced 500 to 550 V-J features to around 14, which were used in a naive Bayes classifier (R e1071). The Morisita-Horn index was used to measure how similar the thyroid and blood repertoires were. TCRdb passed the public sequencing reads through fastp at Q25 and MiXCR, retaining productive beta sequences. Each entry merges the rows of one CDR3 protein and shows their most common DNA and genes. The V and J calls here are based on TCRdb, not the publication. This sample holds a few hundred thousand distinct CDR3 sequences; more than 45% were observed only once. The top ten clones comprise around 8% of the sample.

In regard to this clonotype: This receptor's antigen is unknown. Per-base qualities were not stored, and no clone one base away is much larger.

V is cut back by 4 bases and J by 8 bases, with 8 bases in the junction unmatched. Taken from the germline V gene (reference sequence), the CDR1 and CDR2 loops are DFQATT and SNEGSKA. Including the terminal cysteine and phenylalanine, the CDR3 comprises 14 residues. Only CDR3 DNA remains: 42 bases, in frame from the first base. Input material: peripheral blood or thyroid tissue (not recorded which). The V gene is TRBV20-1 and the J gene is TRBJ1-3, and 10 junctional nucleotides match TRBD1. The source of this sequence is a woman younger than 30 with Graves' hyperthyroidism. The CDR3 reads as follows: CSATGTGEGYTIYF. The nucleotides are TGCAGTGCTACCGGGACAGGGGAGGGCTACACCATATATTTT.